This T cell receptor beta chain was identified during a study of identical twins (dated by TCRdb to 2016 to 2017). About the study as a whole: TCR alpha and beta repertoires from monozygotic twins, unrelated adults of various ages and cord blood were deep-sequenced to test whether fetal clonotypes persist. To rule out contamination, the twin experiments were replicated at different times with different library preparation protocols. On the study overall, not on this receptor specifically: Compared with coincidental sharing between unrelated individuals, out-of-frame TCR alpha sequences shared between twins had an excess of sequences with low generation probability. The excess sharing between twins in beta out-of-frame sequences was weaker because fewer shared sequences reduced the signal-to-noise ratio. Zero-insertion analyses could be partly confounded by invariant T cells such as MAIT and iNKT, although diverse VJ usage argued against such confounding for most clonotypes. Abundant cord blood beta clonotypes carried fewer insertions; young adult naive repertoires showed a weaker similar trend, while memory repertoires showed none. Recombination models systematically underestimated out-of-frame TCR alpha sharing in monozygotic twins but agreed with sharing between unrelated individuals. Because the same donors could not be followed over many years, the conclusions relied on cross-sectional statistical analysis.

This clonotype was picked up a small number of times. What antigen it recognizes has not been identified. No per-base quality is available; no much larger clone lies one base away. Library preparation was by 5' RACE. The data were produced on an Illumina HiSeq 2000. Template switching introduced a universal primer binding site; the final cDNA contained a unique molecular identifier, enabling accurate counting of TCR cDNA molecules. Specific primers in the conserved constant-segment region were used to synthesize first-strand cDNA for TCR alpha and beta chains. To control for contamination, every cDNA library carried two barcodes: a SMART-Mk sample barcode plus Illumina barcodes. TruSeq adapter sequences along with Illumina sample barcodes were introduced in two successive PCR steps. TCR alpha and beta cDNA libraries were sequenced on the Illumina HiSeq platform with custom primers. For the original study's pipeline: Unique molecular identifiers were extracted from raw reads with MiGEC, and CDR3 positions were determined with MiXCR. For each individual, recombination models were inferred using an EM algorithm with the repgenHMM and IGoR tools. The analysis of shared clonotypes was done with the tcR package in R, with sharing normalized by the product of cloneset sizes. Out-of-frame nonproductive sequences were analyzed to study raw recombination free of thymic and clonal selection effects. The public reads were reanalyzed by TCRdb: fastp trimming at Q25, MiXCR alignment, in-frame beta chains only. Every distinct CDR3 protein forms one entry, paired with its most common genes and DNA. The V and J calls here are based on TCRdb, not the publication. Within this sample are roughly 1.6 million distinct CDR3 sequences, with about 30% of them counted one time only. The leading ten clones occupy roughly 0.3% of the sample.

All donors were healthy Caucasians. The germline V gene (reference sequence) specifies MNHEY as CDR1 and SMNVEV as CDR2. Trimming costs V 6 bases and J 6 bases, and their ends lie 10 bases apart. The CDR3 goes from the cysteine to the phenylalanine over 12 residues. Of the read, only the CDR3 DNA is kept; its 36 bases are in frame from base 1. The chain is encoded by TRBV27 joined to TRBJ2-3; the D gene is possibly TRBD2, with 5 bases matching. Sequenced material: cord blood. This TCR came from a newborn girl in good health. The DNA is as follows: TGTGCCAGCAGGACCACTAGGGATACGCAGTATTTT. Its protein product is CASRTTRDTQYF.